The T cell receptor (beta chain) under discussion was sequenced for a study of shared T cell receptors in the human thymus. V lost 5 bases to trimming and J lost 8 bases, with 18 bases between them. Germline lookup yields CDR1 SGHVS and CDR2 FNYEAQ. This CDR3 contains 14 residues. Assay: immunoSEQ multiplex PCR; the TCRdb copy retains only in-frame clones and omits some. The repertoire holds 700,000 to 750,000 clones, with approximately 83% as singletons. These sequences were also reported in another study, on human thymus T cells. This second study says: Repertoires sampled from thymus and blood appeared biased in V and J gene usage.

The sequenced sample consisted of thymocytes. The V call is TRBV7-6, the J call TRBJ1-1; maybe TRBD1 (5 bases). The clonotype was recovered from a girl under three years old with a congenital heart defect. The CDR3 DNA is TGTGCCAGCAGCGTAAAAGAAACAGGTTGGGAAGCTTTCTTT. Its translation: CASSVKETGWEAFF.